One T cell receptor beta chain is described in this entry. Germline V gives CDR1 DFQATT, CDR2 SNEGSKA (reference sequence). The J segment lost 4 bases and the V segment lost 3 bases, leaving 10 bases of the junction unmatched. There are 15 residues in the CDR3. This sample stems from a study of blood T cell repertoires in COVID-19. TCRdb's table, derived via immunoSEQ multiplex PCR, lists solely in-frame clones and lacks some. The data show approximately 140,000 clones, about 86% seen once. Sequencing used peripheral blood. The TCR originated in a man in his sixties or seventies with acute or convalescent COVID-19. This rearrangement joins TRBV20-1 to TRBJ2-3; 7 nucleotides agree with TRBD2. The CDR3 loop is CSASFPAGWADTQYF. The CDR3, as DNA: TGCAGTGCTAGTTTCCCAGCGGGGTGGGCAGATACGCAGTATTTT.